Described below is a single T cell receptor beta chain sequence and its context. Its antigen is currently not known. No base quality values were provided; no much bigger clone lies one nucleotide off. The ViraFEST assay stimulated PBMC with viral peptide pools and then used TCR sequencing to identify antigen-specific CD4+ T cell clonotypes by expansion. After 10 days of culture, CD4+ T cells were isolated with the EasySep CD4+ T cell isolation kit. PCR-confirmed SARS-CoV-2 infection had occurred in convalescent patients between March and December 2020, before the Alpha, Beta and Delta variants emerged in the United States. Roughly 2.1 million PBMC per well were cultured in IMDM with 5% human AB serum, 10 IU/ml IL-2 and gentamicin, plus 10 ug/ml peptides. On days 3 and 7, half of the culture medium was replaced with fresh IL-2-containing medium. Unless otherwise noted, each peptide stimulation condition was cultured in triplicate wells. Using Ficoll-Paque Plus gradient centrifugation, PBMC were separated from whole blood and then either used fresh or cryopreserved at -140C. The QIAamp micro DNA kit was used to extract genomic DNA from the cultured CD4+ T cells.

The record originates from a study of vaccination effects on CD4 cells after COVID-19 (dated by TCRdb to between 2021 and 2024). A note on the overall study: Two doses of either the BNT162b2 or the mRNA-1273 mRNA SARS-CoV-2 vaccine were administered to participants. In a couple of convalescent patients, pre-vaccine samples were collected 16 days and one week ahead of the first dose, 142 and 148 days after COVID-19 diagnosis. In both COVID-19 convalescent patients and infection-naive vaccine recipients, the study compared SARS-CoV-2 spike-specific CD4+ TCR repertoires from before mRNA vaccination with those from after it. Altogether, around eleven COVID-19 convalescent patients and a handful of SARS-CoV-2-naive healthy vaccine recipients made up the full study. The Oncomine TCR Beta short-read assay on an Illumina iSeq 100 was used to sequence cultures from other donors in the study. General study outcomes and caveats: In convalescent patients, the post-vaccine spike-reactive repertoire consisted mainly of new vaccine-induced clones, largely distinct from infection-induced clones. Clones induced by infection and clones induced by vaccination both contracted markedly at late timepoints after vaccination, which fits with T cell responses waning over time. The study was limited by a small number of convalescent patients and lacked early post-infection timepoints.

Spanning cysteine to phenylalanine, the CDR3 consists of 20 amino acids. The kept DNA is CDR3 alone, 60 bases in frame from the first base. V and J are trimmed by 7 bases and 2 bases, and the gene matches miss 15 bases of the junction. The germline V gene provides CDR1 SGHNT and CDR2 YENEEA. Library prep was done by the immunoSEQ multiplex PCR assay. DNA from the cultured and isolated CD4+ T cells underwent TCR beta CDR3 sequencing. As for the original processing: Non-productive TCR sequences were removed, reads were trimmed to the CDR3 region, and CDR3s of at least 7 amino acids were retained. The MANAFEST web app was used to identify antigen-specific clonotypes by comparing expansion in peptide wells with expansion in reference cultures. To be called positive, a clone needed expansion at FDR<0.05 compared with the reference and with all other wells, an odds ratio greater than 5, and a frequency greater than 0.1% in two replicate wells. Clonotypes significantly expanded in SARS-CoV-2 spike wells and in at least one common cold coronavirus spike condition were defined as cross-reactive. Using the stringdist R package, CDR3 similarity was measured by Levenshtein distance, and unrooted trees were constructed with ape in R 3.6.1. TCRdb obtained this table from immuneACCESS and retained in-frame rearrangements with V and J assigned. These tables miss some clones; where compared with another copy, unresolved V genes account for less than half of the shortfall, and the remainder is unexplained. Clone size and V and J calls were adopted from that table, with D and trimming inferred from the DNA. The sample has under 35,000 clones on record, more than 60% of them singletons. Around 28% of the sample is taken by the ten largest.

This sequence originates from a human donor who had a prior SARS-CoV-2 infection. This sequence uses TRBV11-3 and TRBJ2-2, with 14 bases aligning to TRBD2. The starting material was CD4+ T cells from PBMCs cultured with a peptide pool, obtained before COVID-19 vaccination. CDR3 reads: CASTLGTWTSGRTNTGELFF. In nucleotide form, the sequence is TGTGCCAGCACCCTCGGGACATGGACTAGCGGGAGGACTAACACCGGGGAGCTGTTTTTT.